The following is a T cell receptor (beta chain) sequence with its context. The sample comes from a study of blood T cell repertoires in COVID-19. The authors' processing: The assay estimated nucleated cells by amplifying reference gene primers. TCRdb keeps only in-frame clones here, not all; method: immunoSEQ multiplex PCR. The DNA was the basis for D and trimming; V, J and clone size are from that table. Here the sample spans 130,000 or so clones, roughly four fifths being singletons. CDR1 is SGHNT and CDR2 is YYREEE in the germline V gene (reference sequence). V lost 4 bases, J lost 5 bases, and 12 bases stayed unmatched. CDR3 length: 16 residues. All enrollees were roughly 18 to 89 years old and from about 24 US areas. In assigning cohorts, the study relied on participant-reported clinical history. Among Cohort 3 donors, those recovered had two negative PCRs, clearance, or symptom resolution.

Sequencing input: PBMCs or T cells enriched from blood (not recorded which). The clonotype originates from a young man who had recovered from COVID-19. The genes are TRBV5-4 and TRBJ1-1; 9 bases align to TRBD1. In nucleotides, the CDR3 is TGTGCCAGCAGCCCTACACAGGGGGCGGTGTGGACTGAAGCTTTCTTT. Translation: CASSPTQGAVWTEAFF.